This T cell receptor (beta chain) stems from a study of tumor and adjacent non-tumor tissue in lung cancer. Study-level results: Tumor tissue had significantly higher TCR diversity than normal lung. Top 100 clones took a larger repertoire share in normal lung.

RNA was extracted from bulk tissue without any cell sorting. This non-tumor lung sample came from over 3 cm beyond the tumor edge. The CDR3 consists of 14 residues. Germline V gene sequence: CDR1 SGHDN, CDR2 FVKESK. The V and J ends lost 2 bases and 4 bases respectively, with 11 bases between them. A word on this clonotype: Its antigen is still unknown.

The library came from three nested PCR rounds adapted from ARM-PCR protocols. TCRdb re-derived calls from the multiplex PCR reads in MiXCR, one entry per CDR3 protein. The data show 85,000 to 130,000 distinct CDR3 sequences, 55% to 65% seen once. Sequencing input: distant non-tumor lung tissue. The TCR was taken from a man younger than 45 with non-small cell lung cancer. The rearrangement uses TRBV14 and TRBJ2-5; perhaps TRBD2 as D (6 bases). The CDR3 reads CASSQLVGGETQYF. DNA of the CDR3: TGTGCCAGCAGCCAATTGGTGGGAGGAGAGACCCAGTACTTC.